One sample yielded the 18 T cell receptor beta chains listed below, sequenced in a study of blood T cell repertoires in COVID-19. TCRdb's table, derived via immunoSEQ multiplex PCR, lists solely in-frame clones and lacks some. The table has some 87,000 clones, roughly 77% seen once; the top ten hold about 12%. The sample comprised peripheral blood. The receptors shown here come from a human donor in a cohort sampled during active COVID-19.

This chain connects TRBV9 to TRBJ1-1; perhaps TRBD1 as D (6 bases). CDR1 SGDLS and CDR2 YYNGEE come from the germline V gene. V dropped 0 bases and J dropped 1 base, with 7 bases sitting between them. The CDR3 runs 14 residues. CDR3 sequence reads: CASSVEQGNTEAFF. The CDR3 DNA reads TGTGCCAGCAGCGTAGAACAGGGGAACACTGAAGCTTTCTTT.

The chain uses TRBV5-1 and TRBJ1-1; no reliable D call. The germline gives CDR1 SGHRS, CDR2 YFSETQ. Trimming removed 1 base from V and 2 bases from J, with 6 bases in between. The CDR3 sequence is 13 residues long. The CDR3 sequence is CASSLFGNTEAFF. The DNA for the CDR3 is TGCGCCAGCAGCTTGTTTGGCAACACTGAAGCTTTCTTT.

This chain connects TRBV5-1 to TRBJ1-5; D not resolved. The CDR3 sequence is 14 residues long. Trimming left V 0 bases short and J 1 base short, with 5 bases between. Germline values: CDR1 SGHRS, CDR2 YFSETQ. The CDR3 here is CASSLDGSNQPQHF. The CDR3 DNA reads as TGCGCCAGCAGCTTGGACGGGAGCAATCAGCCCCAGCATTTT. The full variable domain, in which reference TRBV5-1 and TRBJ1-5 provide the parts outside the CDR3, is KAGVTQTPRYLIKTRGQQVTLSCSPISGHRSVSWYQQTPGQGLQFLFEYFSETQRNKGNFPGRFSGRQFSNSRSEMNVSTLELGDSALYLCASSLDGSNQPQHFGDGTRLSIL.

This sequence joins TRBV19 and TRBJ2-2, with TRBD2 matching over 14 bases. Germline V lookup: CDR1 LNHDA, CDR2 SQIVND (reference sequence). The CDR3 is 16 residues long. The junction had 4 bases not matched to a gene; V was cut back by 6 bases and J by 4 bases. CDR3: CASRTGLAGATGELFF. The DNA for the CDR3 is TGTGCCAGTAGAACGGGACTAGCGGGGGCCACCGGGGAGCTGTTTTTT.

This sequence joins TRBV9 and TRBJ2-4; TRBD2 is a possible D gene (6 bases). The CDR3 totals 17 residues. V was shortened by 0 bases and J by 1 base, with 14 bases between the two germline ends. Per the germline V gene, CDR1 is SGDLS and CDR2 is YYNGEE. The DNA for the CDR3 is TGTGCCAGCAGCGTAGGGCTGGACCGGGAGGCCAAAAACATTCAGTACTTC. It specifies CASSVGLDREAKNIQYF.

The V gene is TRBV3-1 (or the pseudogene TRBV3-2), the J gene TRBJ2-5, with 9 bases fitting TRBD2. The ends lost 0 bases at V and 5 bases at J; junction bases unmatched: 7. Germline loops: CDR1 LGHDT, CDR2 YNNKEL (reference sequence). The CDR3 runs to 16 residues. As DNA, the CDR3 is TGTGCCAGCAGCCAAGATTGGACAGCGGGGGGTGAGACCCAGTACTTC. Protein product: CASSQDWTAGGETQYF.

The chain carries TRBV19 and TRBJ2-6; 11 nucleotides match TRBD1. This CDR3 is 18 amino acids long. Trimming at V came to 3 bases and at J to 1 base, leaving 5 bases not matched to a gene. Germline V gives CDR1 LNHDA, CDR2 SQIVND (reference sequence). The CDR3 protein is CASSITGQGASGANVLTF. The CDR3 DNA reads TGTGCCAGTAGTATTACTGGACAGGGGGCTTCTGGGGCCAACGTCCTGACTTTC.

V and J are TRBV18 and TRBJ2-3, with a weak D call TRBD1 (5 bases). V was cut by 3 bases and J by 1 base, with 11 bases left in between. Germline-derived CDR1 and CDR2 are KGHSH and LQKENI. The CDR3 totals 15 residues. CDR3 sequence reads: CASSPIQDRTDTQYF. CDR3 DNA sequence: TGTGCCAGCTCACCGATACAGGACCGCACAGATACGCAGTATTTT.

This chain connects TRBV19 to TRBJ1-2, with unresolved D. Germline lookup yields CDR1 LNHDA and CDR2 SQIVND (reference sequence). CDR3 size: 12 residues. Trimming cost V 7 bases and J 2 bases, with 8 bases left between them. The CDR3 region has the DNA TGTGCCAGTATGAGGATCAACTATGGCTACACCTTC. This gives the protein CASMRINYGYTF.

The chain links TRBV3-1 (or the pseudogene TRBV3-2) to TRBJ2-2; D is possibly TRBD1 (7 bases). V lost 1 base to trimming and J lost 6 bases, with 12 bases between them. The germline V gene encodes CDR1 LGHDT and CDR2 YNNKEL (reference sequence). The CDR3 sequence is 15 residues long. The CDR3 region has the DNA TGTGCCAGCAGCCAAGCCTTCAGGGGGGCCGGGGAGCTGTTTTTT. Translation: CASSQAFRGAGELFF.

A few counts support this clone. The J gene is TRBJ2-5, the V gene TRBV19, with 11 bases lining up with TRBD1. The germline V gene has CDR1 LNHDA and CDR2 SQIVND (reference sequence). With 5 bases clipped from V and 2 bases from J, the junction kept 4 bases outside the gene matches. CDR3 size: 15 residues. CDR3 amino acids: CASSPGTGGQETQYF. CDR3 nucleotide sequence: TGTGCCAGTAGTCCCGGGACAGGGGGTCAAGAGACCCAGTACTTC.

The chain combines TRBV18 with TRBJ2-5; possibly TRBD2 for D (6 bases). V was clipped by 3 bases and J by 3 bases, with 8 bases between them. The CDR3 covers 13 residues. CDR1 KGHSH and CDR2 LQKENI come from the germline V gene. For the CDR3, the DNA is TGTGCCAGCTCACCGGGACTGGAAGAGACCCAGTACTTC. It translates to CASSPGLEETQYF.

The CDR3 region has the DNA TGCGCCAGCAGACTGGGGGGAGGCAATGAAAAACTGTTTTTT. Encoded protein: CASRLGGGNEKLFF. This chain joins TRBV5-1 and TRBJ1-4, with D maybe TRBD1 (5 bases). V dropped 5 bases and J dropped 5 bases, with 13 bases sitting between them. Germline V gene sequence: CDR1 SGHRS, CDR2 YFSETQ. CDR3 length: 14 residues.

This clone turned up a few times. J is TRBJ2-1 and V is TRBV9; 9 positions match TRBD1. CDR3 length equals 15 residues. Germline CDR1 is SGDLS and CDR2 is YYNGEE. With 0 bases clipped from V and 8 bases from J, the junction kept 6 bases outside the gene matches. The CDR3 loop reads CASSVGGTGIDEQFF. In DNA, the CDR3 is TGTGCCAGCAGCGTAGGTGGGACAGGGATCGATGAGCAGTTCTTC.

V gene TRBV7-6 combines with J gene TRBJ1-1; no firm D call. The CDR3 has 15 residues. In germline, CDR1 is SGHVS, CDR2 FNYEAQ. V lost 5 bases and J lost 2, with 15 bases in between. The CDR3 nucleotides read TGTGCCAGCAGCCCTCTAAGGACTCAAAACACTGAAGCTTTCTTT. This codes for CASSPLRTQNTEAFF.

This chain joins TRBV19 and TRBJ1-3, with 7 bases lining up with TRBD1. In germline, CDR1 is LNHDA, CDR2 SQIVND (reference sequence). Trimming removed 5 bases from V and 6 bases from J; junction bases left unmatched: 7. This CDR3 has 14 amino acids. CDR3: CASSVDRALNTIYF. The CDR3, as DNA: TGTGCCAGTAGTGTCGACAGGGCCCTAAACACCATATATTTT. Based on the CDR3 plus reference TRBV19 and TRBJ1-3, the full variable domain is DGGITQSPKYLFRKEGQNVTLSCEQNLNHDAMYWYRQDPGQGLRLIYYSQIVNDFQKGDIAEGYSVSREKKESFPLTVTSAQKNPTAFYLCASSVDRALNTIYFGEGSWLTVV.

V usage is TRBV5-4 and J usage is TRBJ2-7; TRBD1 aligns across 7 bases. Germline lookup yields CDR1 SGHNT and CDR2 YYREEE (reference sequence). The junction had 6 bases not matched to a gene; V was cut back by 5 bases and J by 7 bases. This CDR3 region has 12 residues. CDR3 protein: CASRGTVGEQYF. Written as DNA, the CDR3 is TGTGCCAGCAGGGGGACAGTCGGAGAGCAGTACTTC.

The chain joins TRBV5-1 to TRBJ2-7; possible D gene TRBD2, 7 bases. Looked up from germline, CDR1 is SGHRS and CDR2 is YFSETQ. V shed 8 bases and J shed 2 bases, with 17 bases lying between them. This CDR3 comprises 14 residues. In DNA form, the CDR3 reads TGCGCCAGTACCGGTGGGGGGGCCCCCTACGAGCAGTACTTC. Translation gives CASTGGGAPYEQYF.